This passage covers 18 T cell receptor beta chains from one sample sequenced in a study of long-term antiretroviral therapy in people with HIV. An immunoSEQ assay, version v3.0, was performed at survey level. The table came from immunoSEQ multiplex PCR; TCRdb's copy has only in-frame clones and leaves some out. Among about 30,000 clones listed, 80% to 90% were seen once. The specimen comprised unsorted PBMCs, sampled roughly 2.9 years before starting antiretroviral therapy. The receptors shown here come from a woman between 25 and 40 years old with HIV.

This chain connects TRBV6-5 to TRBJ1-2; no firm D call. The CDR3 has 13 amino acids. Trimming took off 0 bases at V and 7 bases at J, with 9 bases between the two ends. CDR1 is MNHEY and CDR2 is SVGAGI in the germline V gene. DNA of the CDR3: TGTGCCAGCAGTTACTCGGGTAGGGTTGGCTACACCTTC. It yields the protein CASSYSGRVGYTF.

The chain recombines TRBV6-1 with TRBJ2-7; unclear D gene. V was clipped by 1 base and J by 6 bases, with 13 bases between them. The CDR3 covers 14 residues. The V gene's germline CDR1 is MNHNS and CDR2 SASEGT. The DNA of the CDR3 is TGTGCCAGCAGTGAAGTTGCCAGCCTTGGCGAGCAGTACGTC. It encodes CASSEVASLGEQYV.

The chain combines TRBV27 with TRBJ1-5; 7 nucleotides agree with TRBD1. The CDR3 consists of 16 residues. Germline CDR1 MNHEY, CDR2 SMNVEV (reference sequence). V shed 7 bases, J shed 2 bases, and the junction held 11 bases outside the gene matches. CDR3 bases: TGTGCCAGCAAGGTGACAGGGCGGGTCGGCAATCAGCCCCAGCATTTT. The encoded protein is CASKVTGRVGNQPQHF.

This clone has a single count. The J gene is TRBJ1-5, the V gene TRBV18; D is unclear. Trimming shortened V by 3 bases and J by 7 bases, and 10 bases separated the two germline ends. This CDR3 contains 13 residues. Germline CDR1 reads KGHSH; CDR2 reads LQKENI. Here the CDR3 reads CASSPGWEQPQHF. In nucleotides, the CDR3 is TGTGCCAGCTCACCCGGGTGGGAGCAGCCCCAGCATTTT.

The genes are TRBV13 and TRBJ2-1; 8 bases line up with TRBD2. The V segment lost 3 bases and the J segment 0 bases; nucleotides outside the gene matches: 7. This CDR3 has 17 amino acids. Germline assignment: CDR1 PRHDT and CDR2 FYEKMQ (reference sequence). CDR3 sequence: CASSFSTSGSSYNEQFF. CDR3 bases: TGTGCCAGCAGCTTCTCAACTAGCGGTAGCTCCTACAATGAGCAGTTCTTC.

This chain links TRBV5-1 with TRBJ1-1; perhaps TRBD1 as D (5 bases). This CDR3 is 15 amino acids long. Deletions cut 1 base from V and 4 bases from J, with 14 bases between. Germline CDR1 is SGHRS and CDR2 is YFSETQ. CDR3 nucleotides: TGCGCCAGCAGCTTGAGGCAGGGCCAGGGCACTGAAGCTTTCTTT. Translating it yields CASSLRQGQGTEAFF.

This rearrangement joins TRBV30 to TRBJ1-1, with 7 bases lining up with TRBD1. The V gene's germline CDR1 is GTSNPN and CDR2 SVGIG (reference sequence). The CDR3 loop spans 11 amino acids. V lost 4 bases, J lost 10 bases, and 6 bases stayed unmatched. The CDR3 protein is CAWNRGDGAFF. CDR3 nucleotides: TGTGCCTGGAACAGGGGAGATGGAGCTTTCTTT.

V and J are TRBV4-1 and TRBJ1-4, with 7 positions matching TRBD1. Germline lookup yields CDR1 MGHRA and CDR2 YSYEKL. With V trimmed by 1 base and J by 2 bases, 4 bases remained unmatched. The CDR3 runs 16 residues. In DNA form, the CDR3 reads TGCGCCAGCAGCCAAGGTCAGGGGGGCACTAATGAAAAACTGTTTTTT. Its translation: CASSQGQGGTNEKLFF.

The chain carries TRBV19 and TRBJ2-5, with D uncertain. Looked up from germline, CDR1 is LNHDA and CDR2 is SQIVND (reference sequence). Trimming shortened V by 3 bases and J by 0 bases, and 8 bases separated the two germline ends. The CDR3 length is 14 residues. DNA for the CDR3: TGTGCCAGTAGTATCCGGCGGAACCAAGAGACCCAGTACTTC. Translated: CASSIRRNQETQYF.

This rearrangement joins TRBV2 to TRBJ2-1; the D gene is possibly TRBD2 (6 bases). Germline V gene sequence: CDR1 SNHLY, CDR2 FYNNEI. Between the trimmed V and J ends, which lost 11 bases and 6 bases, there was a span of 14 bases. CDR3 length: 12 residues. This chain's CDR3 is CAWGETGNEQFF. In DNA, the CDR3 is TGTGCCTGGGGGGAGACGGGCAATGAGCAGTTCTTC.

V is TRBV6-6 and J is TRBJ2-6; no clear D. This CDR3 is built from 16 residues. Germline V gene sequence: CDR1 MNHNY, CDR2 SVGAGI (reference sequence). V gave up 2 bases and J gave up 0 bases, with 8 bases separating them. The CDR3 spells CASSYEAPSGANVLTF. The CDR3, as DNA: TGTGCCAGCAGTTACGAGGCCCCCTCTGGGGCCAACGTCCTGACTTTC.

Concerning this clone itself: The identical CDR3 is also encoded by other nucleotide sequences in the sample. V gene TRBV14 combines with J gene TRBJ1-2; the D is unclear. Germline CDR1 is SGHDN and CDR2 is FVKESK. The CDR3 consists of 13 residues. V shed 1 base and J shed 4 bases, with 7 bases lying between them. The CDR3 DNA follows: TGTGCCAGCAGCCAAGTGGGAAGCTATGGCTACACCTTC. Translated, it gives CASSQVGSYGYTF.

This chain uses TRBV7-6 with TRBJ2-3, with D possibly TRBD2 on 7 matching bases. The CDR3 sequence is 16 residues long. The ends were cut back, 5 bases at V and 2 bases at J, with 17 bases in the middle. CDR1 and CDR2 from the germline V gene are SGHVS and FNYEAQ. The CDR3 loop reads CASSRAAGGLTDTQYF. CDR3 bases: TGTGCCAGCAGCCGAGCTGCCGGGGGGCTCACAGATACGCAGTATTTT.

The genes are TRBV9 and TRBJ2-1, with 7 bases lining up with TRBD1. Germline V CDR1 and CDR2: SGDLS, YYNGEE. There are 14 residues in the CDR3. Trimming cost V 4 bases and J 5 bases; bases outside gene matches: 6. In DNA, the CDR3 is TGTGCCAGCAGCCCACCAGGACAGGACAATGAGCAGTTCTTC. Encoded protein: CASSPPGQDNEQFF. Based on the CDR3 plus reference TRBV9 and TRBJ2-1, the full variable domain is DSGVTQTPKHLITATGQRVTLRCSPRSGDLSVYWYQQSLDQGLQFLIQYYNGEERAKGNILERFSAQQFPDLHSELNLSSLELGDSALYFCASSPPGQDNEQFFGPGTRLTVL.

The chain is built from TRBV6-6 and TRBJ2-3, with 11 positions matching TRBD2. V gave up 2 bases and J gave up 1 base; unmatched junction bases: 2. There are 16 residues in the CDR3. Germline assignment: CDR1 MNHNY and CDR2 SVGAGI (reference sequence). Here the CDR3 DNA reads TGTGCCAGCAGTTACACTAGCGGGGGCCGCACAGATACGCAGTATTTT. Protein: CASSYTSGGRTDTQYF.

The chain carries TRBV19 and TRBJ1-1; a possible D gene is TRBD1 (5 bases). The CDR3 totals 15 residues. The V gene lost 5 bases and the J gene lost 2 bases, with 15 bases spanning the gap. Germline V lookup: CDR1 LNHDA, CDR2 SQIVND (reference sequence). Here the CDR3 reads CASSSRGRPNTEAFF. In DNA, the CDR3 is TGTGCCAGTAGTTCCCGGGGCAGGCCCAACACTGAAGCTTTCTTT.

This clone has a handful of counts. The CDR3 sequence: CASSVGLWGDEQYV. The CDR3 DNA sequence: TGTGCCAGCAGCGTAGGTCTCTGGGGGGACGAGCAGTACGTC. The V call is TRBV9, the J call TRBJ2-7; maybe TRBD2 (6 bases). This CDR3 has 14 amino acids. Germline V gives CDR1 SGDLS, CDR2 YYNGEE. V lost 0 bases to trimming and J lost 5 bases, with 12 bases between them.

This chain links TRBV11-2 with TRBJ2-7; D may be TRBD2 (6 bases). Germline loops: CDR1 SGHAT, CDR2 FQNNGV. CDR3 length: 15 residues. The germline V and J ends were trimmed by 5 bases and 3 bases, with 17 bases remaining between them. The CDR3 DNA reads TGTGCCAGCAGCCCAGGACAACTCGGGGGCTACGAGCAGTACGTC. The encoded protein is CASSPGQLGGYEQYV.